This T cell receptor beta chain was documented in a study of CD8 T cells in ankylosing spondylitis. Findings and caveats of the study: Typical of ankylosing spondylitis blood, it appeared, was a TCR beta motif of under 10 highly homologous variants.

TCRdb re-derived calls from the 5' RACE reads in MiXCR, one entry per CDR3 protein. The profile shows 400,000 to 450,000 distinct CDR3 sequences, 17% of them singletons. CDR3 length equals 16 residues. Germline V gives CDR1 KGHDR, CDR2 SFDVKD. J was trimmed by 3 bases and V by 3 bases; bases with no gene match: 1. In this sample, this clonotype turned up many times. What it binds is unknown. The sequence derives from a male donor with ankylosing spondylitis. The rearrangement joins TRBV24-1 to TRBJ2-1; 13 nucleotides align to TRBD2. The specimen sequenced was blood, either unsorted or a sorted T cell fraction (not recorded which). The CDR3 coding sequence is TGTGCCACCAGTGATGGACTAGCGGGAGTCTACAATGAGCAGTTCTTC. This sequence encodes CATSDGLAGVYNEQFF.